This T cell receptor beta chain derives from a study of blood T cell repertoires in COVID-19. Whole-study context: Spain, Italy and the United States supplied samples that represented acute and convalescent COVID-19.

Per the original methods: Reference gene primers were amplified, and this amplification served to estimate nucleated cell counts. Some clones are missing from TCRdb's copy, which holds only in-frame ones; the method was immunoSEQ multiplex PCR. The V and J calls and clone size were taken over from that table, and D and trimming were inferred from the DNA. The sample shows 200,000 to 250,000 clones, around 84% of them seen only once. The CDR3 consists of 16 residues. V was shortened by 3 bases and J by 4 bases, with 16 bases between the two germline ends. Germline CDR1 KGHSH, CDR2 LQKENI. The rearrangement uses TRBV18 and TRBJ1-5; D remains ambiguous. Sequencing was performed on peripheral blood. This receptor was identified in a man between 25 and 39 years old with active or convalescent COVID-19. The CDR3 loop is CASSPTRHRENQPQHF. For the CDR3, the DNA is TGTGCCAGCTCACCGACACGTCACCGGGAGAATCAGCCCCAGCATTTT.